The 23 T cell receptor beta chains listed next were all sequenced from one sample in a study of blood T cell repertoires in COVID-19 (dated by TCRdb to 2019 to 2021). Library method: the immunoSEQ multiplex PCR assay. Sourced from immuneACCESS, this table was stored by TCRdb with only in-frame sequences that have V and J called. A share of the clones is absent; for the studies checked, an unresolved V gene accounts for under half, and the remainder has no known explanation. For this sample the table gives over 30,000 clones, of which around 85% were detected only once. The ten top clones hold around 28% of the sample. Specimen: peripheral blood. Receptor source: a man aged 80 or over with active or convalescent COVID-19.

The genes are TRBV29-1 and TRBJ2-1, with a tentative D call TRBD2 (6 bases). The V gene lost 5 bases and the J gene lost 4 bases, with 15 bases spanning the gap. The CDR3 contains 14 residues. The V gene's germline CDR1 is SQVTM and CDR2 ANQGSEA. CDR3 loop: CSVPAAGRYNEQFF. CDR3 sequence (DNA): TGCAGCGTTCCGGCCGCGGGGCGGTACAATGAGCAGTTCTTC.

The genes are TRBV7-9 and TRBJ2-3; tentative D call: TRBD2 (6 bases). Per the germline V gene, CDR1 is SEHNR and CDR2 is FQNEAQ (reference sequence). This CDR3 is 15 amino acids long. V lost 5 bases to trimming and J lost 4 bases, with 16 bases between them. The CDR3 DNA is TGTGCCAGCAGCGAGAAAAGGGACTTTCCAGATACGCAGTATTTT. Translation gives CASSEKRDFPDTQYF.

The V call is TRBV19, the J call TRBJ1-1; D is possibly TRBD1 (5 bases). The germline CDR1 and CDR2 sequences are LNHDA and SQIVND (reference sequence). Deletions cut 5 bases from V and 1 base from J, with 11 bases between. This CDR3 region has 14 residues. In DNA form, the CDR3 reads TGTGCCAGTAGTTGGAGGGGATCGAACACTGAAGCTTTCTTT. This codes for CASSWRGSNTEAFF.

The chain is built from TRBV10-3 and TRBJ1-3; 8 nucleotides align to TRBD1. Germline CDR1 ENHRY, CDR2 SYGVKD. The junction had 9 bases not matched to a gene; V was cut back by 0 bases and J by 8 bases. This CDR3 region has 16 residues. The CDR3 sequence is CAISESDRTGTDTIYF. CDR3 coding DNA: TGTGCCATCAGTGAGTCGGACCGGACAGGGACGGACACCATATATTTT.

The chain carries TRBV20-1 and TRBJ2-3; weak D call: TRBD2 (5 bases). CDR3 length: 13 amino acids. Trimming cost V 3 bases and J 6 bases, with 13 bases left between them. Germline V gives CDR1 DFQATT, CDR2 SNEGSKA (reference sequence). CDR3 DNA: TGCAGTGCTAGTTCGGGGAGAACGGATACGCAGTATTTT. Its protein is CSASSGRTDTQYF.

The CDR3 nucleotides read TGTGCCAGTAGACCAGGCGACAGGAACACTGAAGCTTTCTTT. Protein sequence: CASRPGDRNTEAFF. This chain uses TRBV19 with TRBJ1-1, with D maybe TRBD1 (5 bases). V lost 6 bases, J lost 1 base, and 12 bases lay in between. CDR1 is LNHDA and CDR2 is SQIVND in the germline V gene (reference sequence). The CDR3 spans 14 residues.

This sequence joins TRBV5-6 and TRBJ2-3; 9 bases line up with TRBD2. Trimming took 0 bases from V and 2 from J; bases not matched to a gene: 4. Germline V lookup: CDR1 SGHDT, CDR2 YYEEEE. This CDR3 is 16 amino acids long. CDR3 region: CASSLGAGGPTDTQYF. The CDR3 DNA is TGTGCCAGCAGCTTGGGAGCGGGGGGACCCACAGATACGCAGTATTTT.

The chain recombines TRBV19 with TRBJ1-3, with a weak D call TRBD1 (5 bases). Trimming shortened V by 5 bases and J by 0 bases, and 11 bases separated the two germline ends. The CDR3 consists of 15 residues. Germline-derived CDR1 and CDR2 are LNHDA and SQIVND (reference sequence). In DNA form, the CDR3 reads TGTGCCAGTAGTGAACACAGGAGCTCTGGAAACACCATATATTTT. This gives the protein CASSEHRSSGNTIYF.

The chain carries TRBV27 and TRBJ1-5; D gene ambiguous. CDR1 MNHEY and CDR2 SMNVEV come from the germline V gene (reference sequence). The CDR3 contains 14 residues. Trimming removed 3 bases from V and 4 bases from J, with 10 bases in between. CDR3: CASSLSYRNQPQHF. The CDR3 DNA reads TGTGCCAGCAGTTTGAGTTACCGAAATCAGCCCCAGCATTTT.

This chain joins TRBV27 and TRBJ1-6; no definite D call. Deletions cut 2 bases from V and 4 bases from J, with 9 bases between. Germline CDR1 reads MNHEY; CDR2 reads SMNVEV (reference sequence). The CDR3 runs 15 residues. The CDR3 spells CASSLGSRYNSPLHF. The CDR3 DNA sequence: TGTGCCAGCAGTTTAGGGTCCAGGTATAATTCACCCCTCCACTTT.

The chain carries TRBV19 and TRBJ2-3, with 8 bases fitting TRBD2. The CDR3 has 15 residues. After removal of 7 bases from V and 6 bases from J, the junction contained 12 bases not matched to a gene. Germline lookup yields CDR1 LNHDA and CDR2 SQIVND (reference sequence). CDR3 residues: CASNARGGPRDTQYF. CDR3 nucleotides: TGTGCCAGTAATGCCCGGGGGGGACCTCGGGATACGCAGTATTTT.

This clone showed up just a few times. The rearrangement uses TRBV5-6 and TRBJ1-6; D is unresolved. Trimming stripped 1 base from V and 11 bases from J, with 10 bases between. Germline V gives CDR1 SGHDT, CDR2 YYEEEE. This CDR3 is built from 13 residues. DNA of the CDR3: TGTGCCAGCAGCTTGCGTCAGTTACCACCCCTCCACTTT. This encodes CASSLRQLPPLHF. The whole variable domain, filled in from reference TRBV5-6 and TRBJ1-6, reads DAGVTQSPTHLIKTRGQQVTLRCSPKSGHDTVSWYQQALGQGPQFIFQYYEEEERQRGNFPDRFSGHQFPNYSSELNVNALLLGDSALYLCASSLRQLPPLHFGNGTRLTVT.

This clone was seen a handful of times. The chain joins TRBV7-8 to TRBJ2-7; unclear D gene. The CDR3 spans 13 residues. Per germline, CDR1 SGHVS and CDR2 FQNEAQ. V lost 1 base, J lost 5 bases, and 9 bases lay in between. In DNA, the CDR3 is TGTGCCAGCAGCTTAGAAAGTTGGCACGAGCAGTACTTC. It specifies CASSLESWHEQYF.

The chain links TRBV19 to TRBJ1-2; 10 bases are a match to TRBD1. V was pared by 6 bases and J by 3 bases, with 7 bases of the junction left unmatched. CDR3 length: 15 amino acids. CDR1 LNHDA and CDR2 SQIVND come from the germline V gene (reference sequence). CDR3 sequence reads: CASSSGTGVYYGYTF. DNA for the CDR3: TGTGCCAGTAGCTCCGGGACAGGGGTGTACTATGGCTACACCTTC. The whole variable domain, remainder taken from reference TRBV19 and TRBJ1-2, is DGGITQSPKYLFRKEGQNVTLSCEQNLNHDAMYWYRQDPGQGLRLIYYSQIVNDFQKGDIAEGYSVSREKKESFPLTVTSAQKNPTAFYLCASSSGTGVYYGYTFGSGTRLTVV.

The rearrangement uses TRBV7-8 and TRBJ1-3; D gene ambiguous. The CDR3 has 14 residues. Trimming pared 2 bases from V and 0 bases from J, leaving 5 bases between. Germline CDR1 reads SGHVS; CDR2 reads FQNEAQ. The CDR3 loop reads CASSLRGSGNTIYF. The CDR3 bases are TGTGCCAGCAGCTTACGAGGCTCTGGAAACACCATATATTTT. Full variable domain (outside the CDR3, taken from reference TRBV7-8 and TRBJ1-3): GAGVSQSPRYKVAKRGQDVALRCDPISGHVSLFWYQQALGQGPEFLTYFQNEAQLDKSGLPSDRFFAERPEGSVSTLKIQRTQQEDSAVYLCASSLRGSGNTIYFGEGSWLTVV.

The chain recombines TRBV7-3 with TRBJ2-1; 7 bases fit TRBD2. The CDR3 has 13 residues. Germline CDR1 SGHTA, CDR2 FQGTGA. Trimming removed 1 base from V and 7 bases from J; junction bases left unmatched: 1. The CDR3 is CASSLSGRNEQFF. In nucleotides, the CDR3 is TGTGCCAGCAGCTTAAGCGGGAGAAATGAGCAGTTCTTC.

This chain connects TRBV5-4 to TRBJ2-7; the D gene is possibly TRBD2 (6 bases). Per germline, CDR1 SGHNT and CDR2 YYREEE (reference sequence). The CDR3 length is 14 residues. The germline V and J ends were trimmed by 0 bases and 6 bases, with 13 bases remaining between them. Here the CDR3 reads CASSLGGDLGEQYF. The CDR3 region has the DNA TGTGCCAGCAGCTTGGGGGGGGATCTAGGCGAGCAGTACTTC.

The rearrangement uses TRBV7-8 and TRBJ2-5; TRBD2 is a possible D gene (6 bases). The V and J ends lost 6 bases and 2 bases respectively, with 16 bases between them. Germline V gives CDR1 SGHVS, CDR2 FQNEAQ. This CDR3 has 15 residues. CDR3 nucleotide sequence: TGTGCCAGCAGTCCAACGGGACTTCAACAAGAGACCCAGTACTTC. This codes for CASSPTGLQQETQYF. Drawing the rest from reference TRBV7-8 and TRBJ2-5, the complete variable domain is GAGVSQSPRYKVAKRGQDVALRCDPISGHVSLFWYQQALGQGPEFLTYFQNEAQLDKSGLPSDRFFAERPEGSVSTLKIQRTQQEDSAVYLCASSPTGLQQETQYFGPGTRLLVL.

The rearrangement joins TRBV11-2 to TRBJ2-1, with unresolved D. The ends were cut back, 0 bases at V and 13 bases at J, with 10 bases in the middle. The CDR3 contains 12 residues. The V gene's germline CDR1 is SGHAT and CDR2 FQNNGV. The CDR3 DNA is TGTGCCAGCAGCTTAGAAGGCCCTAGACAGTTCTTC. This gives the protein CASSLEGPRQFF.

The chain is built from TRBV5-6 and TRBJ1-2, with D uncertain. CDR1 is SGHDT, CDR2 YYEEEE, per germline. The length of the CDR3 is 14 residues. With 2 bases removed from V and 5 bases from J, the gap between germline ends came to 13 bases. For the CDR3, the DNA is TGTGCCAGCAGCTTTGGCTCCGGGGTATATGGCTACACCTTC. It translates to CASSFGSGVYGYTF. Full variable domain (rest looked up from reference TRBV5-6 and TRBJ1-2): DAGVTQSPTHLIKTRGQQVTLRCSPKSGHDTVSWYQQALGQGPQFIFQYYEEEERQRGNFPDRFSGHQFPNYSSELNVNALLLGDSALYLCASSFGSGVYGYTFGSGTRLTVV.

The rearrangement links TRBV7-2 to TRBJ2-7; 7 bases fit TRBD2. V lost 3 bases, J lost 6 bases, and 5 bases stayed unmatched. Germline V gene data show CDR1 as SGHTA and CDR2 as FQGNSA. This CDR3 is built from 13 residues. CDR3 nucleotides: TGTGCCAGCAGCTTTAGCGGGTTGGTCGAGCAGTACTTC. Protein sequence: CASSFSGLVEQYF.

This sequence joins TRBV4-3 and TRBJ2-3; D ambiguous. This CDR3 has 15 amino acids. Germline V CDR1 and CDR2: LGHNA, YSLEER. V lost 1 base and J 2 bases, leaving 10 bases between the germline ends. CDR3 DNA sequence: TGCGCCAGCAGCCAAGGGTCAGGCTACACAGATACGCAGTATTTT. Translation gives CASSQGSGYTDTQYF.

The chain couples TRBV10-3 to TRBJ1-2; the D is unclear. The CDR3 spans 13 residues. The ends were cut back, 3 bases at V and 7 bases at J, with 12 bases in the middle. Germline CDR1 is ENHRY and CDR2 is SYGVKD. The CDR3 reads CAISDQAVGGYTF. CDR3 DNA sequence: TGTGCCATCAGTGACCAGGCTGTGGGTGGCTACACCTTC.